This TCR beta chain is from a study of siplizumab effects on memory and regulatory T cells. TCRdb's table, derived via immunoSEQ multiplex PCR, lists solely in-frame clones and lacks some. The repertoire consists of approximately 75,000 clones, with 93% occurring once and the leading ten covering around 5%. With 4 bases removed from V and 0 bases from J, the gap between germline ends came to 5 bases. The CDR3 contains 12 residues. CDR1 is GTSNPN and CDR2 is SVGIG in the germline V gene (reference sequence). The rearrangement joins TRBV30 to TRBJ2-3, with D hard to call. Sequencing was done on a sample of CD8+ T cells sorted from blood. The receptor was isolated from a human donor in good health. The chain's CDR3 is CAWTWSTDTQYF. The CDR3, as DNA: TGTGCCTGGACTTGGAGCACAGATACGCAGTATTTT.